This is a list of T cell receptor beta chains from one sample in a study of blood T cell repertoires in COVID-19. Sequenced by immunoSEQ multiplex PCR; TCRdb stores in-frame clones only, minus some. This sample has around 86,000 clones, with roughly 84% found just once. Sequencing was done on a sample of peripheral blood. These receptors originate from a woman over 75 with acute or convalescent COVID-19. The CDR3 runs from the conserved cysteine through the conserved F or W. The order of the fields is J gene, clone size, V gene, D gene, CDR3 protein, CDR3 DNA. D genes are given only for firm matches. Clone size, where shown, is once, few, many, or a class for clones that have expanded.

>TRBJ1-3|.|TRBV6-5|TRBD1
CASSQGQGRNTIYF
TGTGCCAGCAGTCAGGGACAGGGTAGAAACACCATATATTTT
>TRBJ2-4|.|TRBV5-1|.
CASSQGNIAKNIQYF
TGCGCCAGCAGTCAGGGGAACATAGCCAAAAACATTCAGTACTTC
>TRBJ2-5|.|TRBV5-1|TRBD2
CASSLAGTSGGLGATQYF
TGCGCCAGCAGCTTGGCCGGGACTAGCGGGGGCCTCGGGGCGACCCAGTACTTC
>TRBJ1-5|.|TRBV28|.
CASSSMTGLYSNQPQHF
TGTGCCAGCAGTTCAATGACAGGTCTCTATAGCAATCAGCCCCAGCATTTT
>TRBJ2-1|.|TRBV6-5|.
CASSYWGGSSYNEQFF
TGTGCCAGCAGTTACTGGGGCGGAAGCTCCTACAATGAGCAGTTCTTC
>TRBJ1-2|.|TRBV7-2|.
CASSLGGRVASRNYGYTF
TGTGCCAGCAGCTTAGGGGGGAGGGTCGCCAGCCGAAACTATGGCTACACCTTC
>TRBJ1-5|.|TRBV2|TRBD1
CASSEGSRTGHILSNQPQHF
TGTGCCAGCAGTGAAGGAAGCAGGACAGGCCACATACTTAGCAATCAGCCCCAGCATTTT
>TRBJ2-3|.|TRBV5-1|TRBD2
CASSYGTSGATDTQYF
TGCGCCAGCAGCTACGGGACTAGCGGGGCCACAGATACGCAGTATTTT
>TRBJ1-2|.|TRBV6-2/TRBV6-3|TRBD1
CASSYTGGYYGYTF
TGTGCCAGCAGTTACACAGGGGGCTACTATGGCTACACCTTC
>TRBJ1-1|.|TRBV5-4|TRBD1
CASSRQGAGANTEAFF
TGTGCCAGCAGCCGACAGGGGGCGGGAGCCAACACTGAAGCTTTCTTT
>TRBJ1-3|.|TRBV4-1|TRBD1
CASSQDGTGVLGNTIYF
TGCGCCAGCAGCCAAGATGGGACAGGGGTCCTCGGAAACACCATATATTTT
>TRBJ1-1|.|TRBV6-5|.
CASSFNRDTEAFF
TGTGCCAGCAGTTTCAACAGGGACACTGAAGCTTTCTTT
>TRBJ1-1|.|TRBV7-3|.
CASSLNPGMASEAFF
TGTGCCAGCAGCTTAAATCCAGGGATGGCCTCTGAAGCTTTCTTT
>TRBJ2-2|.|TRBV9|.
CASSVVGGGTGELFF
TGTGCCAGCAGCGTAGTGGGAGGAGGGACCGGGGAGCTGTTTTTT
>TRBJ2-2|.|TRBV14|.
CASSQDVSGWNTGELFF
TGTGCCAGCAGCCAAGATGTCAGCGGGTGGAACACCGGGGAGCTGTTTTTT
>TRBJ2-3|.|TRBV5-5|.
CASSQGKGIDTQYF
TGTGCCAGCAGCCAGGGAAAGGGGATAGATACGCAGTATTTT
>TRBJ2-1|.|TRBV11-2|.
CASSLRSREPQFF
TGTGCCAGCAGCTTACGATCTAGGGAGCCCCAGTTCTTC
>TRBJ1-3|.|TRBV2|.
CASREGLSGNTIYF
TGTGCCAGCAGGGAGGGACTCTCTGGAAACACCATATATTTT
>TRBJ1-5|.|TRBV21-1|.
CASSKVAWGRQPQHF
TGTGCCAGCAGCAAAGTAGCATGGGGGCGTCAGCCCCAGCATTTT
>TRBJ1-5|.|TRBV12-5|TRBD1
CASGSQGGTGGGWPQHF
TGTGCTAGTGGTTCACAAGGGGGGACAGGGGGCGGTTGGCCCCAGCATTTT
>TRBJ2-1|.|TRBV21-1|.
CASSDLQEGPENEQFF
TGTGCCAGCAGCGACCTCCAGGAGGGCCCTGAAAATGAGCAGTTCTTC
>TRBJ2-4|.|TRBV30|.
CAWSVRSGGLAKNIQYF
TGTGCCTGGAGTGTAAGGTCCGGGGGATTAGCCAAAAACATTCAGTACTTC
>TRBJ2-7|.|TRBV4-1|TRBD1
CASSPRGPTYEQYF
TGCGCCAGCAGCCCCAGGGGGCCGACCTACGAGCAGTACTTC
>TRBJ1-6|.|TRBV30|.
CAWSSGIDNSPLHF
TGTGCCTGGAGTTCCGGGATCGATAATTCACCCCTCCACTTT
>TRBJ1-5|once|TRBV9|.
CASSVGGEGNQPQHF
TGTGCCAGCAGCGTAGGGGGGGAAGGCAATCAGCCCCAGCATTTT
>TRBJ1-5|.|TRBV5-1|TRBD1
CASSVGQGHNQPQHF
TGCGCCAGCAGCGTGGGACAGGGCCACAATCAGCCCCAGCATTTT
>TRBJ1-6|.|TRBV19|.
CASSFWGPRGSPLHF
TGTGCCAGTAGCTTTTGGGGGCCCCGGGGTTCACCCCTCCACTTT
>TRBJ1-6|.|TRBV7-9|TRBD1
CASSLEGQGTTYHSPLHF
TGTGCCAGCAGCTTAGAGGGACAGGGCACCACTTATCATTCACCCCTCCACTTT
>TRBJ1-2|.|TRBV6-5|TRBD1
CASNLDRVSYGYTF
TGTGCCAGCAATTTGGACAGGGTCAGCTATGGCTACACCTTC
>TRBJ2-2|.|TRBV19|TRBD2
CASTPSGIAGELFF
TGTGCCAGTACCCCTAGCGGGATAGCCGGGGAGCTGTTTTTT
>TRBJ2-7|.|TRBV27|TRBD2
CASSFLTGTSVYEQYF
TGTGCCAGCAGTTTCCTAACCGGGACTAGCGTATACGAGCAGTACTTC
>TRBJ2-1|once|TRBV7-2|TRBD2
CASTVSGGPTDEQFF
TGTGCCAGCACCGTGAGCGGGGGGCCTACGGATGAGCAGTTCTTC
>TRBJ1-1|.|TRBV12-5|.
CASGLSREAFF
TGTGCTAGTGGTTTATCGAGAGAAGCTTTCTTT
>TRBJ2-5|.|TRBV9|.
CASSVGMGGETQYF
TGTGCCAGCAGCGTAGGGATGGGCGGGGAGACCCAGTACTTC
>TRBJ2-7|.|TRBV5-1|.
CASSSTIDPTAYEQYF
TGCGCCAGCAGCTCCACCATCGACCCGACAGCGTACGAGCAGTACTTC
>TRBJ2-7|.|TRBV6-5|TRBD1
CASRTLDRESNEQYF
TGTGCCAGCAGGACCCTAGACAGGGAATCGAACGAGCAGTACTTC
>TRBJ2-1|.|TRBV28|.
CASSLRLVVTNEQFF
TGTGCCAGCAGTTTAAGGCTAGTTGTTACCAATGAGCAGTTCTTC
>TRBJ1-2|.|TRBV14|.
CASSPGSASYGYTF
TGTGCCAGCAGCCCTGGCAGCGCCAGCTATGGCTACACCTTC
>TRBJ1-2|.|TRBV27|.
CASSLWGQANGYTF
TGTGCCAGCAGTTTGTGGGGGCAGGCGAATGGCTACACCTTC
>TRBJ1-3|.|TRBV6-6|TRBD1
CASSLDRGGNTIYF
TGTGCCAGCAGCCTGGACAGGGGGGGAAACACCATATATTTT